Following are 19 T cell receptor beta chains from one sample sequenced in a study of neoadjuvant anti-PD-1 for oral cavity cancer (dated by TCRdb to 2020 to 2022). The time point label on this specimen signifies: after neoadjuvant nivolumab, at surgical resection. The receptor library was made with the immunoSEQ multiplex PCR assay. TCRdb holds this immuneACCESS table with in-frame rearrangements only. Some clones are missing; in checked studies, unresolved V genes explain under half, and the rest has no known cause. The sample profile shows thousands of clones; about 80% of them were found once. 3.5% to 4.5% of the sample lies in the top ten. The sample consisted of PBMCs, taken after nivolumab (anti-PD-1) treatment. The receptor set was obtained from a person aged 40 to 85 with oral cavity squamous cell carcinoma.

The chain uses TRBV2 and TRBJ1-5; no firm D call. The CDR3 contains 14 residues. Germline V gene lookup returns CDR1 SNHLY and CDR2 FYNNEI. Deletions cut 4 bases from V and 10 bases from J, with 17 bases between. The CDR3 DNA sequence: TGTGCCAGCAGTGTAAGGCAGGTGGTGGAACCCCAGCATTTT. The encoded protein is CASSVRQVVEPQHF.

This clone was recorded only once. The chain links TRBV7-2 to TRBJ1-1, with TRBD1 as a possible D gene (5 bases). The CDR3 loop spans 14 amino acids. In germline, CDR1 is SGHTA, CDR2 FQGNSA. V lost 1 base to trimming and J lost 7 bases, with 13 bases between them. The CDR3 is CASSLGRGTVEAFF. The CDR3 DNA reads TGTGCCAGCAGCTTAGGGCGGGGGACGGTTGAAGCTTTCTTT.

This rearrangement joins TRBV6-1 to TRBJ2-2; D not resolved. The germline gives CDR1 MNHNS, CDR2 SASEGT. The CDR3 contains 19 residues. The ends were cut back, 3 bases at V and 0 bases at J, with 20 bases in the middle. The CDR3 spells CASSEFAGSRSANTGELFF. The CDR3 DNA reads as TGTGCCAGCAGTGAGTTCGCTGGCAGCAGATCAGCGAACACCGGGGAGCTGTTTTTT.

The sample holds a few counts of this clone. The chain is built from TRBV6-1 and TRBJ2-7; weak D call: TRBD1 (6 bases). The CDR3 is 13 residues long. V was cut by 4 bases and J by 1 base, with 8 bases left in between. The germline V gene has CDR1 MNHNS and CDR2 SASEGT. The CDR3 DNA is TGTGCCAGCAGTGTAACAGGGTCCTACGAGCAGTACTTC. Its translation: CASSVTGSYEQYF.

The chain carries TRBV10-1 and TRBJ2-5; possibly TRBD1 or TRBD2 for D (5 bases each). Trimming cost V 2 bases and J 2 bases, with 9 bases left between them. Germline V CDR1 and CDR2: WNHNN, SYGVQD (reference sequence). The CDR3 totals 14 residues. The CDR3 nucleotides are TGCGCCAGCAGTGAGGGGACGGAGCAAGAGACCCAGTACTTC. This translates into CASSEGTEQETQYF.

The chain is built from TRBV29-1 and TRBJ2-7, with TRBD2 as a possible D gene (5 bases). The ends were cut back, 4 bases at V and 0 bases at J, with 7 bases in the middle. CDR3 size: 12 residues. Germline values: CDR1 SQVTM, CDR2 ANQGSEA. CDR3 DNA: TGCAGCGTTGGTGGACTCTCCTACGAGCAGTACTTC. This sequence encodes CSVGGLSYEQYF.

The chain has TRBV28 and TRBJ1-4; 8 bases are shared with TRBD1. CDR3 length: 14 residues. Trimming removed 5 bases from V and 7 bases from J; junction bases left unmatched: 6. Germline assignment: CDR1 MDHEN and CDR2 SYDVKM. This CDR3 reads CASSNRGVSEKLFF. CDR3 coding DNA: TGTGCCAGCAGTAACAGGGGGGTGAGTGAAAAACTGTTTTTT.

This clone appeared once. The rearrangement links TRBV10-3 to TRBJ2-5; possibly TRBD2 for D (5 bases). The CDR3 spans 14 residues. In germline, CDR1 is ENHRY, CDR2 SYGVKD. Trimming left V 2 bases short and J 3 bases short, with 10 bases between. The CDR3 protein is CAISEGGGKETQYF. Written as DNA, the CDR3 is TGTGCCATCAGTGAGGGAGGCGGTAAAGAGACCCAGTACTTC.

The J gene is TRBJ1-1, the V gene TRBV5-6, with 9 bases matching TRBD1. Losses at the gene ends were 1 base for V and 5 bases for J; bases not matched to a gene: 6. This CDR3 region has 15 residues. CDR1 is SGHDT, CDR2 YYEEEE, per germline. The CDR3 coding sequence is TGTGCCAGCAGCTTGAGACAGGGGGGGAGAACTGAAGCTTTCTTT. Amino acid sequence: CASSLRQGGRTEAFF. Together with reference TRBV5-6 and TRBJ1-1, the CDR3 gives the full variable domain: DAGVTQSPTHLIKTRGQQVTLRCSPKSGHDTVSWYQQALGQGPQFIFQYYEEEERQRGNFPDRFSGHQFPNYSSELNVNALLLGDSALYLCASSLRQGGRTEAFFGQGTRLTVV.

This chain links TRBV4-1 with TRBJ2-1; 7 positions match TRBD2. With 10 bases clipped from V and 7 bases from J, the junction kept 10 bases outside the gene matches. The CDR3 is made up of 13 amino acids. Germline CDR1 is MGHRA and CDR2 is YSYEKL. The CDR3 region is CATGTPGRNEQFF. In nucleotides, the CDR3 is TGCGCCACCGGGACCCCCGGGAGGAATGAGCAGTTCTTC.

V is TRBV5-4 and J is TRBJ2-7, with 8 bases lining up with TRBD2. Germline V lookup: CDR1 SGHNT, CDR2 YYREEE (reference sequence). Trimming took 0 bases from V and 2 from J; bases not matched to a gene: 4. The length of the CDR3 is 15 residues. Written as DNA, the CDR3 is TGTGCCAGCAGCTTGGGGACTAGCTGGGCCTACGAGCAGTACTTC. It codes for CASSLGTSWAYEQYF.

This sequence joins TRBV5-1 and TRBJ2-7; a weak D match, TRBD2 (6 bases). V dropped 6 bases and J dropped 7 bases, with 17 bases sitting between them. CDR1 and CDR2 from the germline V gene are SGHRS and YFSETQ. CDR3 length: 13 residues. The CDR3 DNA sequence: TGCGCCAGCACCGAAGGCCGGAGGGGTGAGCAGTACTTC. It translates to CASTEGRRGEQYF.

The rearrangement links TRBV11-2 to TRBJ2-1, with unresolved D. The germline V gene encodes CDR1 SGHAT and CDR2 FQNNGV. The CDR3 is made up of 12 amino acids. The V and J ends lost 0 bases and 9 bases respectively, with 6 bases between them. The CDR3 sequence: CASSLDFGEQFF. The CDR3 nucleotides are TGTGCCAGCAGCTTAGATTTCGGTGAGCAGTTCTTC.

In its sample, this clone was seen once. This chain connects TRBV5-1 to TRBJ2-1; 7 nucleotides line up with TRBD1. Germline assignment: CDR1 SGHRS and CDR2 YFSETQ. V lost 2 bases, J lost 0 bases, and 5 bases stayed unmatched. This CDR3 region has 16 residues. The CDR3 sequence: CASSLRTGRSYNEQFF. The DNA of the CDR3 is TGCGCCAGCAGCTTACGGACAGGACGCTCCTACAATGAGCAGTTCTTC.

The genes are TRBV5-6 and TRBJ1-1; a possible D gene is TRBD1 (6 bases). This CDR3 is 15 amino acids long. The germline V gene encodes CDR1 SGHDT and CDR2 YYEEEE. With 4 bases removed from V and 6 bases from J, the gap between germline ends came to 19 bases. The CDR3 sequence is CASSLGAGNRAEAFF. The CDR3 DNA reads as TGTGCCAGCAGCCTGGGGGCAGGGAATAGGGCTGAAGCTTTCTTT.

The chain combines TRBV4-2 with TRBJ2-7; the match to TRBD2 covers 12 bases. With V trimmed by 3 bases and J by 4 bases, 4 bases remained unmatched. The CDR3 consists of 15 residues. Germline CDR1 LGHNA, CDR2 YNFKEQ. CDR3 sequence reads: CASSQTSGSMYEQYF. As DNA, the CDR3 is TGTGCCAGCAGCCAGACTAGCGGGAGTATGTACGAGCAGTACTTC.

The CDR3 is CASSSFGDREYGYTF. Written as DNA, the CDR3 is TGTGCCAGCAGCTCCTTCGGGGACAGGGAATATGGCTACACCTTC. The gene calls are TRBV7-3 and TRBJ1-2; TRBD1 agrees at 9 bases. The CDR3 spans 15 residues. Germline V gene sequence: CDR1 SGHTA, CDR2 FQGTGA. Trimming at V came to 4 bases and at J to 5 bases, leaving 8 bases not matched to a gene. Drawing the rest from reference TRBV7-3 and TRBJ1-2, the complete variable domain is GAGVSQTPSNKVTEKGKYVELRCDPISGHTALYWYRQSLGQGPEFLIYFQGTGAADDSGLPNDRFFAVRPEGSVSTLKIQRTERGDSAVYLCASSSFGDREYGYTFGSGTRLTVV.

The chain carries TRBV9 and TRBJ2-2; 8 positions agree with TRBD1. The CDR3 runs to 14 residues. Trimming at V came to 3 bases and at J to 7 bases, leaving 5 bases not matched to a gene. Per germline, CDR1 SGDLS and CDR2 YYNGEE. DNA for the CDR3: TGTGCCAGCAGCGAGGGACAGGCGAACGGGGAGCTGTTTTTT. This sequence encodes CASSEGQANGELFF.

V gene TRBV15 combines with J gene TRBJ2-7, with D hard to call. Trimming cost V 0 bases and J 7 bases, with 13 bases left between them. This CDR3 contains 14 residues. Germline CDR1 LNHNV, CDR2 YYDKDF (reference sequence). The CDR3 nucleotides are TGTGCCACCAGCAGAGAAGCAGGCCACCTGGAGCAGTACTTC. Translating gives CATSREAGHLEQYF. The full variable domain, completed using reference TRBV15 and TRBJ2-7, is DAMVIQNPRYQVTQFGKPVTLSCSQTLNHNVMYWYQQKSSQAPKLLFHYYDKDFNNEADTPDNFQSRRPNTSFCFLDIRSPGLGDTAMYLCATSREAGHLEQYFGPGTRLTVT.